Listed here are 20 T cell receptor beta chains from one sample, sequenced in a study of shared T cell receptors in the human thymus. Profiling relied on immunoSEQ multiplex PCR, and the TCRdb table lists in-frame clones only, not all of them. The sample lists some 700,000 clones, roughly 88% occurring once. Another study also made use of these data, one on human thymus T cells.

Material: thymocytes. Receptors were obtained from a girl less than two years old with a congenital heart defect.

The V and J genes are TRBV7-6 and TRBJ1-5; weak D call: TRBD1 (5 bases). Germline CDR1 is SGHVS and CDR2 is FNYEAQ. Between the trimmed V and J ends, which lost 4 bases and 1 base, there was a span of 20 bases. CDR3 length equals 18 residues. The CDR3 coding sequence is TGTGCCAGCAGCTCGTCGCCTTCGTTCAGGGAAAGCAATCAGCCCCAGCATTTT. Protein product: CASSSSPSFRESNQPQHF.

The chain recombines TRBV19 with TRBJ1-2, with D maybe TRBD1 (6 bases). The germline gives CDR1 LNHDA, CDR2 SQIVND (reference sequence). This CDR3 is 14 amino acids long. The ends were cut back, 5 bases at V and 4 bases at J, with 14 bases in the middle. CDR3 DNA sequence: TGTGCCAGTAGTTTACAGGGTACTTTCTATGGCTACACCTTC. The encoded protein is CASSLQGTFYGYTF.

This clone was counted a few times. This chain links TRBV7-9 with TRBJ2-7, with D possibly being TRBD2 (6 bases). This CDR3 is 13 amino acids long. The germline gives CDR1 SEHNR, CDR2 FQNEAQ (reference sequence). V was clipped by 2 bases and J by 6 bases, with 11 bases between them. The CDR3 DNA reads TGTGCCAGCAGCTTACAAACCGGGGGCGAGCAGTACTTC. Its protein product is CASSLQTGGEQYF.

This clone was seen only once. The J gene is TRBJ2-7, the V gene TRBV11-2, with 13 bases that match TRBD2. The CDR3 runs 18 residues. Trimming at V came to 2 bases and at J to 4 bases, leaving 11 bases not matched to a gene. Germline loops: CDR1 SGHAT, CDR2 FQNNGV. DNA of the CDR3: TGTGCCAGCAGCTTACTCCGGGGACTAGCGGGATCGTTTTACGAGCAGTACTTC. It specifies CASSLLRGLAGSFYEQYF.

The chain joins TRBV4-3 to TRBJ1-2; perhaps TRBD1 as D (5 bases). CDR3 length: 13 residues. Germline lookup yields CDR1 LGHNA and CDR2 YSLEER. V was cut by 0 bases and J by 10 bases, with 12 bases left in between. CDR3 residues: CASSQDWGTYYTF. CDR3 coding DNA: TGCGCCAGCAGCCAAGATTGGGGGACTTACTACACCTTC.

The chain uses TRBV29-1 and TRBJ2-7; D remains unclear. CDR1 is SQVTM, CDR2 ANQGSEA, per germline. With 5 bases removed from V and 4 bases from J, the gap between germline ends came to 15 bases. This CDR3 is 13 amino acids long. The CDR3 DNA reads as TGCAGCGTTCGCGGCACGATTGGTTACGAGCAGTACTTC. This translates into CSVRGTIGYEQYF.

The genes are TRBV4-3 and TRBJ2-2, with a tentative D call TRBD2 (6 bases). Between the trimmed V and J ends, which lost 4 bases and 5 bases, there was a span of 14 bases. This CDR3 spans 15 amino acids. The germline gives CDR1 LGHNA, CDR2 YSLEER. This chain's CDR3 is CASSLRRVTTGELFF. CDR3 sequence (DNA): TGCGCCAGCAGCCTACGGAGGGTAACGACCGGGGAGCTGTTTTTT.

The V gene is TRBV6-5, the J gene TRBJ2-7; D unclear. The CDR3 totals 14 residues. The germline V gene encodes CDR1 MNHEY and CDR2 SVGAGI. V was shortened by 0 bases and J by 5 bases, with 11 bases between the two germline ends. CDR3 in DNA: TGTGCCAGCAGTTACTCGATGCTAGGTAACGAGCAGTACTTC. Translating it yields CASSYSMLGNEQYF.

The chain couples TRBV7-8 to TRBJ2-1, with D hard to call. V was clipped by 8 bases and J by 0 bases, with 11 bases between them. Germline values: CDR1 SGHVS, CDR2 FQNEAQ. CDR3 length: 14 residues. Here the CDR3 reads CASFGPSSYNEQFF. The DNA for the CDR3 is TGTGCCAGCTTTGGTCCCAGCTCCTACAATGAGCAGTTCTTC.

V is TRBV10-3 and J is TRBJ2-7, with a possible D match to TRBD2 (5 bases). The CDR3 consists of 15 residues. Per the germline V gene, CDR1 is ENHRY and CDR2 is SYGVKD. Trimming took off 4 bases at V and 5 bases at J, with 18 bases between the two ends. CDR3 region: CAISGNNLKLDEQYF. In DNA form, the CDR3 reads TGTGCCATCAGTGGGAACAACCTCAAACTAGACGAGCAGTACTTC.

The V gene is TRBV7-9, the J gene TRBJ2-3, with 8 bases identical to TRBD1. The length of the CDR3 is 16 residues. Losses at the gene ends were 3 bases for V and 3 bases for J; bases not matched to a gene: 8. Germline V lookup: CDR1 SEHNR, CDR2 FQNEAQ (reference sequence). Written as DNA, the CDR3 is TGTGCCAGCAGCTTTTTTCAGGGGGCGATGACAGATACGCAGTATTTT. Amino acids: CASSFFQGAMTDTQYF.

The V and J genes are TRBV7-9 and TRBJ1-1; 7 bases map to TRBD1. The V gene end was trimmed by 8 bases and the J gene end by 5 bases; junction bases not matched to a gene: 14. The CDR3 is 15 amino acids. Germline CDR1 SEHNR, CDR2 FQNEAQ (reference sequence). In nucleotides, the CDR3 is TGTGCCAGCCCCCCCAAGGGGGCCTTGGGGACTGAAGCTTTCTTT. Amino acid sequence: CASPPKGALGTEAFF.

The chain employs TRBV10-3 and TRBJ2-7; D might be TRBD1 (6 bases). There are 15 residues in the CDR3. CDR1 ENHRY and CDR2 SYGVKD come from the germline V gene. V gave up 3 bases and J gave up 0 bases, with 12 bases separating them. DNA of the CDR3: TGTGCCATCAGTGAATTCCGGGACACCTCCTACGAGCAGTACTTC. It translates to CAISEFRDTSYEQYF.

J is TRBJ1-2 and V is TRBV19, with TRBD1 matching over 12 bases. Trimming took 4 bases from V and 8 from J; bases not matched to a gene: 14. The CDR3 spans 17 residues. Germline values: CDR1 LNHDA, CDR2 SQIVND (reference sequence). For the CDR3, the DNA is TGTGCCAGTAGTACCCCGCGGGACAGGGGGCGAGCTTTGGGCTACACCTTC. Its translation is CASSTPRDRGRALGYTF.

The chain has TRBV16 and TRBJ2-7; 7 bases align to TRBD1. Germline V lookup: CDR1 KGHSY, CDR2 FQNENV. The length of the CDR3 is 18 residues. V dropped 5 bases and J dropped 0; count of bases not matched to a gene: 16. CDR3 sequence: CASSEGQQNYKVSYEQYF. In DNA, the CDR3 is TGTGCCAGCAGCGAGGGACAGCAAAATTATAAAGTCTCCTACGAGCAGTACTTC.

This clone was counted only a few times. This chain joins TRBV25-1 and TRBJ1-1; 8 positions agree with TRBD1. CDR1 and CDR2 from the germline V gene are MGHDK and SYGVNS. V trimming: 2 bases; J trimming: 0 bases; junction bases outside the gene matches: 8. The CDR3 length is 17 residues. The CDR3 is CASSEEDRANMNTEAFF. CDR3 bases: TGTGCCAGCAGTGAAGAGGACAGGGCCAACATGAACACTGAAGCTTTCTTT.

Notes on this clone: The limits of the CDR3 on the DNA are not certain, so only TCRdb's listed CDR3 is given. The chain is built from TRBV23-1 and TRBJ2-7; the D segment call TRBD2 is taken from the table without a DNA check. TRBV23-1 is recorded as an ORF, its role being uncertain. Ends included, the CDR3 has 16 residues. This chain's CDR3 is CASSQFGGGSSVLRYF.

V and J are TRBV29-1 and TRBJ2-7; tentatively, D is TRBD1 (6 bases). Deletions cut 3 bases from V and 11 bases from J, with 14 bases between. The CDR3 loop spans 11 amino acids. Looked up from germline, CDR1 is SQVTM and CDR2 is ANQGSEA. The CDR3 region is CSVEAGVEKYF. DNA of the CDR3: TGCAGCGTTGAGGCAGGGGTTGAAAAGTACTTC.

CDR3 in amino acids: CATGPDRGSEAFF. CDR3 sequence (DNA): TGTGCCACGGGACCGGACAGGGGATCTGAAGCTTTCTTT. The genes are TRBV28 and TRBJ1-1; 9 nucleotides align to TRBD1. V was pared by 10 bases and J by 6 bases, with 9 bases of the junction left unmatched. CDR3 length equals 13 residues. CDR1 MDHEN and CDR2 SYDVKM come from the germline V gene.

V gene TRBV2 combines with J gene TRBJ1-1; no clear D. Germline CDR1 is SNHLY and CDR2 is FYNNEI. Trimming stripped 3 bases from V and 2 bases from J, with 4 bases between. The CDR3 has 12 residues. The CDR3 is CASSDCNTEAFF. The CDR3 bases are TGTGCCAGCAGTGACTGTAACACTGAAGCTTTCTTT.